These 10 T cell receptor beta chains share one sample of origin, sequenced in a study of breast tumors, draining lymph nodes, adjacent tissues. In TCRdb, the multiplex PCR reads were re-called with MiXCR into one record per CDR3 protein. The sample consists of fewer than 30,000 distinct CDR3 sequences, approximately 70% of them appearing once. The sample comprised tumor-adjacent breast tissue. The receptors derive from a female donor with breast cancer. Some clones in this sample may be carry-over from other donors' samples.

This clonotype has only a few counts. The rearrangement links TRBV20-1 to TRBJ2-7; 10 bases are shared with TRBD2. Germline V CDR1 and CDR2: DFQATT, SNEGSKA (reference sequence). Losses at the gene ends were 6 bases for V and 3 bases for J; bases not matched to a gene: 11. The CDR3 length is 15 residues. The DNA of the CDR3 is TGCAGTGCCATACCCCTACTAGCGGGATACTACGAGCAGTACTTC. It codes for CSAIPLLAGYYEQYF.

This clonotype was observed at least ten times. The genes are TRBV12-3 or TRBV12-4 and TRBJ2-2, with a tentative D call TRBD1 (6 bases). Trimming shortened V by 6 bases and J by 4 bases, and 15 bases separated the two germline ends. CDR3 length: 15 residues. In nucleotides, the CDR3 is TGTGCCAGCAGCCCAATGACAGGATTCACCGGGGAGCTGTTTTTT. This codes for CASSPMTGFTGELFF.

The chain carries TRBV7-9 and TRBJ2-1, with 12 bases aligning to TRBD2. Per the germline V gene, CDR1 is SEHNR and CDR2 is FQNEAQ (reference sequence). V trimming: 5 bases; J trimming: 2 bases; junction bases outside the gene matches: 10. This CDR3 is 18 amino acids long. CDR3 loop: CASSPTKTSGSPYNEQFF. CDR3 in DNA: TGTGCCAGCAGCCCGACCAAGACTAGCGGGAGCCCCTACAATGAGCAGTTCTTC.

This clonotype was counted ten times or more. A read error is possible here, since a much larger clone lies one base away. The chain recombines TRBV7-2 with TRBJ2-6; TRBD2 might be the D (7 bases). The CDR3 loop spans 17 amino acids. In germline, CDR1 is SGHTA, CDR2 FQGNSA. CDR3 residues: CASGLGGGVSGANVLTF. CDR3 bases: TGTGCCAGCGGCTTAGGGGGGGGGGTTTCGGGGGCCAACGTCCTGACTTTC.

J is TRBJ2-3 and V is TRBV5-1, with 10 bases that match TRBD2. Trimming at V came to 0 bases and at J to 6 bases, leaving 4 bases not matched to a gene. The germline V gene has CDR1 SGHRS and CDR2 YFSETQ. The CDR3 length is 15 residues. CDR3 region: CASSLALAGRDTQYF. The CDR3 nucleotides are TGCGCCAGCAGCTTGGCACTAGCGGGAAGGGATACGCAGTATTTT.

This clonotype rates as medium-sized. J is TRBJ2-3 and V is TRBV2; 7 bases fit TRBD2. Germline-derived CDR1 and CDR2 are SNHLY and FYNNEI. CDR3 length: 20 amino acids. Trimming cost V 0 bases and J 4 bases; bases outside gene matches: 19. DNA of the CDR3: TGTGCCAGCAGTGAAGCGAGCCCCCTGGAGCGGGGTTTTTTATCAGATACGCAGTATTTT. Its translation: CASSEASPLERGFLSDTQYF.

This chain links TRBV3-1 with TRBJ1-1; D may be TRBD1 (6 bases). Trimming left V 4 bases short and J 1 base short, with 10 bases between. Germline-derived CDR1 and CDR2 are LGHDT and YNNKEL (reference sequence). The CDR3 is made up of 14 amino acids. CDR3 in amino acids: CASSPGDSNTEAFF. The DNA of the CDR3 is TGTGCCAGCAGCCCAGGGGATTCGAACACTGAAGCTTTCTTT. The complete variable domain, with remaining parts taken from reference TRBV3-1 and TRBJ1-1, reads DTAVSQTPKYLVTQMGNDKSIKCEQNLGHDTMYWYKQDSKKFLKIMFSYNNKELIINETVPNRFSPKSPDKAHLNLHINSLELGDSAVYFCASSPGDSNTEAFFGQGTRLTVV.

The chain links TRBV20-1 to TRBJ2-7, with 8 nucleotides matching TRBD1. J was trimmed by 6 bases and V by 6 bases; bases with no gene match: 7. Germline CDR1 DFQATT, CDR2 SNEGSKA (reference sequence). The CDR3 runs 12 residues. This CDR3 is CSATGTGFEQYF. The CDR3 DNA reads as TGCAGTGCAACCGGGACAGGCTTCGAGCAGTACTTC.

Concerning this clonotype itself: A read error may explain this, as a much larger clone is one base away. The chain couples TRBV6-5 to TRBJ2-1; TRBD2 is a possible D gene (6 bases). This CDR3 is built from 16 residues. Trimming stripped 2 bases from V and 4 bases from J, with 15 bases between. Germline CDR1 and CDR2: MNHEY and SVGAGI. CDR3 residues: CASSYGSGVEYNEQFF. The CDR3 DNA is TGTGCCAGCAGTTACGGGTCGGGAGTGGAGTACAATGAGCAGTTCTTC.

The chain joins TRBV29-1 to TRBJ2-1, with 10 bases fitting TRBD2. This CDR3 is 14 amino acids long. In germline, CDR1 is SQVTM, CDR2 ANQGSEA. The V and J ends lost 5 bases and 8 bases, in that order; junction bases with no gene match: 9. CDR3 protein: CSVRTSGFGYEQFF. CDR3 coding DNA: TGCAGCGTTCGGACTAGCGGATTCGGGTATGAGCAGTTCTTC.